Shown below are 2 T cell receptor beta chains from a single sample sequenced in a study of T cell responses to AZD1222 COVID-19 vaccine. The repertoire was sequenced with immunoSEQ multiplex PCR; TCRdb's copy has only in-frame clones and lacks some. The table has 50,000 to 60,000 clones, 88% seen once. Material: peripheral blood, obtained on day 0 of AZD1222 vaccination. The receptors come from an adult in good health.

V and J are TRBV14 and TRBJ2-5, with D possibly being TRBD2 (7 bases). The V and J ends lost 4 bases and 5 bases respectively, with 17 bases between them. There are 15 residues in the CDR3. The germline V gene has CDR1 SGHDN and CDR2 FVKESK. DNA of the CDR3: TGTGCCAGCAGCCCTTCGAGGGGGGGCTCGGAGACCCAGTACTTC. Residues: CASSPSRGGSETQYF. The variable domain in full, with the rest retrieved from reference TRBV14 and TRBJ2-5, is EAGVTQFPSHSVIEKGQTVTLRCDPISGHDNLYWYRRVMGKEIKFLLHFVKESKQDESGMPNNRFLAERTGGTYSTLKVQPAELEDSGVYFCASSPSRGGSETQYFGPGTRLLVL.

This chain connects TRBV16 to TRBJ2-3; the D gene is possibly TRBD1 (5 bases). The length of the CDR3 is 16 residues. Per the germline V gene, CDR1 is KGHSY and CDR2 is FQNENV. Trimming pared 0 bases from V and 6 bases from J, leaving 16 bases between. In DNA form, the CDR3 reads TGTGCCAGCAGCCAATCGGGGCAGGCTAGTCGGGATACGCAGTATTTT. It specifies CASSQSGQASRDTQYF.